The next 22 T cell receptor beta chains were all read from a single sample in a study of shared T cell receptors in the human thymus. Method: immunoSEQ multiplex PCR; TCRdb's copy keeps in-frame clones and lacks some. The sample records over 650,000 clones, more than 75% being singletons. These same data were also listed under a study on human thymus T cells.

Sequenced material: thymocytes. The receptors stem from a boy under three years old with a congenital heart defect.

The rearrangement joins TRBV28 to TRBJ1-5; D perhaps matches TRBD1 (6 bases). V shed 5 bases and J shed 0 bases, with 20 bases lying between them. CDR1 MDHEN and CDR2 SYDVKM come from the germline V gene. The CDR3 sequence is 18 residues long. CDR3 sequence (DNA): TGTGCCAGCAGTACGACCGGGACATTCGCTTATAGCAATCAGCCCCAGCATTTT. Translated, it gives CASSTTGTFAYSNQPQHF. Complete variable domain (other parts from reference TRBV28 and TRBJ1-5): DVKVTQSSRYLVKRTGEKVFLECVQDMDHENMFWYRQDPGLGLRLIYFSYDVKMKEKGDIPEGYSVSREKKERFSLILESASTNQTSMYLCASSTTGTFAYSNQPQHFGDGTRLSIL.

V gene TRBV9 combines with J gene TRBJ2-1, with TRBD1 matching over 11 bases. V was clipped by 4 bases and J by 8 bases; unmatched bases: 5. The CDR3 sequence is 14 residues long. Germline V gene lookup returns CDR1 SGDLS and CDR2 YYNGEE. The CDR3 protein is CASSPGQGADEQFF. The CDR3 bases are TGTGCCAGCAGCCCCGGACAGGGGGCCGATGAGCAGTTCTTC.

With respect to this clone: A read error may produce the germline difference seen at one junction end. The chain is built from TRBV7-2 and TRBJ1-2; the D gene is possibly TRBD1 (6 bases). Germline-derived CDR1 and CDR2 are SGHTA and FQGNSA. The CDR3 is 13 amino acids. The CDR3 DNA sequence: TGTGCCAGCAGCTTCGGGGACACCATGAGAACCATCTTC. It codes for CASSFGDTMRTIF.

The chain employs TRBV28 and TRBJ1-1; D is undetermined. The CDR3 runs 12 residues. Germline values: CDR1 MDHEN, CDR2 SYDVKM. The V gene lost 2 bases and the J gene lost 1 base, with 2 bases spanning the gap. As DNA, the CDR3 is TGTGCCAGCAGTTTACGGAACACTGAAGCTTTCTTT. Its translation: CASSLRNTEAFF.

This rearrangement joins TRBV5-1 to TRBJ2-3, with D unclear. This CDR3 has 11 amino acids. V gave up 2 bases and J gave up 8 bases, with 6 bases separating them. Germline CDR1 is SGHRS and CDR2 is YFSETQ. CDR3 loop: CASSFRSTQYF. In nucleotides, the CDR3 is TGCGCCAGCAGCTTCCGGAGTACGCAGTATTTT.

This clone was picked up a small number of times. This chain links TRBV29-1 with TRBJ2-3; D tentatively fits TRBD1 or TRBD2 (9 bases each). The CDR3 length is 21 residues. Germline CDR1 SQVTM, CDR2 ANQGSEA. Trimming left V 0 bases short and J 6 bases short, with 34 bases between. DNA of the CDR3: TGCAGCGTTGAAGATACGTCAGTCACAGGGGGCTTGGCTAGCGGGACGGATACGCAGTATTTT. It codes for CSVEDTSVTGGLASGTDTQYF.

This chain joins TRBV4-3 and TRBJ2-1; 10 nucleotides agree with TRBD2. In germline, CDR1 is LGHNA, CDR2 YSLEER. CDR3 size: 17 residues. Trimming took 2 bases from V and 5 from J; bases not matched to a gene: 9. The CDR3 DNA follows: TGCGCCAGCAGCCAAATATTAGGGCTAGCGGGAGACAATGAGCAGTTCTTC. This codes for CASSQILGLAGDNEQFF.

The V call is TRBV5-6, the J call TRBJ1-2; maybe TRBD1 (6 bases). This CDR3 region has 17 residues. V was cut by 2 bases and J by 3 bases, with 20 bases left in between. CDR1 is SGHDT, CDR2 YYEEEE, per germline. In nucleotides, the CDR3 is TGTGCCAGCAGCTTCCCTTACAGGGTGTGGGGTGACTATGGCTACACCTTC. It translates to CASSFPYRVWGDYGYTF.

This sequence joins TRBV5-1 and TRBJ2-2; 12 bases align to TRBD1. With 2 bases clipped from V and 0 bases from J, the junction kept 14 bases outside the gene matches. This CDR3 spans 21 amino acids. Germline V gene lookup returns CDR1 SGHRS and CDR2 YFSETQ. CDR3 residues: CASSLYPRDRGRRANTGELFF. The CDR3 region has the DNA TGCGCCAGCAGCTTATACCCCCGGGACAGGGGGCGCAGGGCGAACACCGGGGAGCTGTTTTTT.

The rearrangement joins TRBV6-5 to TRBJ1-6, with a tentative D call TRBD1 (6 bases). CDR3 length: 13 residues. The ends were cut back, 4 bases at V and 10 bases at J, with 11 bases in the middle. The germline gives CDR1 MNHEY, CDR2 SVGAGI. CDR3 DNA sequence: TGTGCCAGCAGTTCAGGGGCTGGATCACCCCTCCACTTT. Its translation: CASSSGAGSPLHF.

The rearrangement uses TRBV2 and TRBJ1-6, with D unresolved. Germline-derived CDR1 and CDR2 are SNHLY and FYNNEI. Deletions cut 4 bases from V and 7 bases from J, with 5 bases between. The CDR3 covers 12 residues. The CDR3 DNA sequence: TGTGCCAGCAGTGGTCTAAATTCACCCCTCCACTTT. Its protein is CASSGLNSPLHF.

This clone was picked up one time. J is TRBJ2-7 and V is TRBV4-1; TRBD1 matches at 8 bases. This CDR3 contains 16 residues. V trimming: 0 bases; J trimming: 3 bases; junction bases outside the gene matches: 7. Germline lookup yields CDR1 MGHRA and CDR2 YSYEKL. The CDR3 sequence: CASSQEPGDRGYEQYF. The DNA of the CDR3 is TGCGCCAGCAGCCAAGAGCCCGGAGACAGGGGCTACGAGCAGTACTTC.

The V gene is TRBV10-3, the J gene TRBJ1-5, with 9 bases aligning to TRBD1. After removal of 10 bases from V and 2 bases from J, the junction contained 6 bases not matched to a gene. The CDR3 loop spans 14 amino acids. Germline V lookup: CDR1 ENHRY, CDR2 SYGVKD. CDR3: CATATGGGNQPQHF. The CDR3 DNA is TGTGCCACCGCGACAGGGGGAGGCAATCAGCCCCAGCATTTT.

This chain uses TRBV13 with TRBJ1-4, with 8 bases fitting TRBD1. Germline CDR1 reads PRHDT; CDR2 reads FYEKMQ (reference sequence). Trimming at V came to 3 bases and at J to 8 bases, leaving 17 bases not matched to a gene. The CDR3 runs 18 residues. The CDR3 loop is CASSLGPSTQGAGEKLFF. DNA of the CDR3: TGTGCCAGCAGCTTGGGCCCTTCCACGCAGGGGGCAGGGGAAAAACTGTTTTTT.

CDR3 sequence: CASGTHRTSGQETQYF. CDR3 nucleotide sequence: TGTGCTAGTGGTACCCACAGGACTAGCGGCCAAGAGACCCAGTACTTC. The chain carries TRBV12-5 and TRBJ2-5; 10 positions match TRBD2. CDR1 is LGHNT, CDR2 FRNRAP, per germline. Trimming cost V 5 bases and J 1 base; bases outside gene matches: 7. The CDR3 runs to 16 residues.

The genes are TRBV7-2 and TRBJ2-7, with a tentative D call TRBD1 (6 bases). Trimming shortened V by 3 bases and J by 8 bases, and 11 bases separated the two germline ends. CDR1 is SGHTA and CDR2 is FQGNSA in the germline V gene. The CDR3 is 12 residues long. CDR3 amino acids: CASSFKGEQQYF. The DNA of the CDR3 is TGTGCCAGCAGCTTCAAGGGGGAACAGCAGTACTTC. Full variable domain (rest looked up from reference TRBV7-2 and TRBJ2-7): GAGVSQSPSNKVTEKGKDVELRCDPISGHTALYWYRQSLGQGLEFLIYFQGNSAPDKSGLPSDRFSAERTGGSVSTLTIQRTQQEDSAVYLCASSFKGEQQYFGPGTRLTVT.

The rearrangement uses TRBV19 and TRBJ2-7, with D tentatively TRBD2 (5 bases). The length of the CDR3 is 13 residues. The V gene lost 10 bases and the J gene lost 5 bases, with 18 bases spanning the gap. Germline V gene sequence: CDR1 LNHDA, CDR2 SQIVND (reference sequence). The CDR3 nucleotides read TGTGCCACTTCCAGTCAAAGGGAGAACGAGCAGTACTTC. Translation gives CATSSQRENEQYF.

The chain employs TRBV4-1 and TRBJ2-5, with 8 bases fitting TRBD2. The CDR3 contains 17 residues. Germline trimming cut 2 bases from V and 5 bases from J; bases unmatched to any gene: 13. Germline CDR1 and CDR2: MGHRA and YSYEKL. CDR3 DNA: TGCGCCAGCAGCCAACGCCCCTTGGCGGGGGGCGCGGAGACCCAGTACTTC. It encodes CASSQRPLAGGAETQYF.

This clone appeared a single time. Other DNA variants within this sample encode the same CDR3. The chain recombines TRBV4-1 with TRBJ1-6; D is unresolved. The ends were cut back, 2 bases at V and 4 bases at J, with 9 bases in the middle. The CDR3 covers 15 residues. Germline-derived CDR1 and CDR2 are MGHRA and YSYEKL. This chain's CDR3 is CASSQPAGYNSPLHF. CDR3 sequence (DNA): TGCGCCAGCAGCCAACCTGCAGGATATAATTCACCCCTCCACTTT.

The genes are TRBV5-8 and TRBJ2-5; 7 bases line up with TRBD1. CDR1 SGHTS and CDR2 YDEGEE come from the germline V gene. With V trimmed by 0 bases and J by 2 bases, 4 bases remained unmatched. CDR3 length equals 15 residues. CDR3 DNA sequence: TGTGCCAGCAGCTTGGGGGACAGCCATCAAGAGACCCAGTACTTC. It translates to CASSLGDSHQETQYF.

This chain joins TRBV4-3 and TRBJ2-1; D is ambiguous. From germline, CDR1 is LGHNA and CDR2 YSLEER. Trimming removed 0 bases at V and 0 bases at J, with 6 bases between. CDR3 length: 15 residues. CDR3 sequence: CASSQDESSYNEQFF. In DNA form, the CDR3 reads TGCGCCAGCAGCCAAGATGAGAGCTCCTACAATGAGCAGTTCTTC.

The rearrangement uses TRBV9 and TRBJ1-1; TRBD1 aligns across 10 bases. The CDR3 loop spans 17 amino acids. Looked up from germline, CDR1 is SGDLS and CDR2 is YYNGEE. J was trimmed by 0 bases and V by 3 bases; bases with no gene match: 8. As DNA, the CDR3 is TGTGCCAGCAGCGAAAGACAGGGGGCCTACATGAACACTGAAGCTTTCTTT. Its translation: CASSERQGAYMNTEAFF.